The T cell receptor (beta chain) described here comes from a study of OX40 agonist ivuxolimab in advanced cancers. This table comes from immunoSEQ multiplex PCR, and its TCRdb copy is limited to in-frame clones, with some not included. Of 85,000 to 95,000 clones in the sample, roughly 89% were seen once. This clone was detected a few times. The receptor's source is an adult with an advanced solid tumor such as melanoma, head and neck, liver or kidney cancer. This material consisted of CD4+ or CD8+ T cells sorted from blood, taken in a trial of the OX40 agonist ivuxolimab.

For the CDR3, the DNA is TGTGCCAGCAGCCAACTACAGGGTAATTCACCCCTCCACTTT. It encodes CASSQLQGNSPLHF. The J gene is TRBJ1-6, the V gene TRBV14; possibly TRBD1 for D (6 bases). The CDR3 is 14 residues long. CDR1 and CDR2 from the germline V gene are SGHDN and FVKESK. V lost 2 bases, J lost 6 bases, and 8 bases lay in between.